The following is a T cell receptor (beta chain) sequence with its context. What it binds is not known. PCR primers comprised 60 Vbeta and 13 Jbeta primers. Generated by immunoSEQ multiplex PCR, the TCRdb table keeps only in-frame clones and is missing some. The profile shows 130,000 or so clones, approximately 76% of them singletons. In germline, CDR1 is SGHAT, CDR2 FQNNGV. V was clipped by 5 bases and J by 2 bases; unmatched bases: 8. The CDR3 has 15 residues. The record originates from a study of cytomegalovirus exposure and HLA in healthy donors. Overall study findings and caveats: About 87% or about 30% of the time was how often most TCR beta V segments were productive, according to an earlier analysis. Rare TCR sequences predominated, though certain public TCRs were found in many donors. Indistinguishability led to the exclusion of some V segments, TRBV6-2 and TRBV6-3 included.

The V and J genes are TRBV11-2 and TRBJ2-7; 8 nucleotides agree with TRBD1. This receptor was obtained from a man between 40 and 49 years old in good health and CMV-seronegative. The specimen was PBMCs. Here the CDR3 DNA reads TGTGCCAGCAGCATTCGGACAGGGTTTACCTACGAGCAGTACTTC. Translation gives CASSIRTGFTYEQYF.